This T cell receptor beta chain was sequenced during a study of siplizumab effects on memory and regulatory T cells. CDR1 and CDR2 (germline): SNHLY, FYNNEI. Trimming pared 6 bases from V and 3 bases from J, leaving 6 bases between. This CDR3 region has 11 residues. Sequenced by immunoSEQ multiplex PCR; TCRdb stores in-frame clones only, minus some. The table includes about 40,000 clones, around 92% detected once. Sequencing used naive CD4+ T cells sorted from blood. J is TRBJ2-7 and V is TRBV2; D call uncertain. The receptor's source is a human donor in good health. The CDR3 loop reads CASRGNYEQYF. The CDR3 coding sequence is TGTGCCAGCAGGGGTAACTACGAGCAGTACTTC.